The clone carrying this T cell receptor (beta chain) was seen only a few times. A second roughly 7 to 12 cycle PCR used barcoded and J-beta primers. TCRdb processed the 5' RACE reads anew with MiXCR; each CDR3 protein has one entry. The sample records approximately 800,000 distinct CDR3 sequences, roughly 24% being singletons. Trimming at V came to 7 bases and at J to 4 bases, leaving 3 bases not matched to a gene. CDR1 and CDR2 from the germline V gene are SQVTM and ANQGSEA. This CDR3 spans 11 amino acids. This entry is derived from a study of blood T cells in healthy people across ages. Every sample yielded at least 6.5 million isolated PBMCs. These same data were also listed under a study on T cells of mothers and their children. That work adds: Some 3 million TCR beta reads per child versus over 9 million per mother.

The clonotype comes from a boy between 5 and 17 years old in good health. The V gene is TRBV29-1, the J gene TRBJ1-2, with 7 bases identical to TRBD1. Source material: blood. As DNA, the CDR3 is TGCAGCGCGGGGACAGTCTATGGCTACACCTTC. This sequence encodes CSAGTVYGYTF.